What follows is one T cell receptor beta chain and its context. This sample is part of a study of shared clonotypes between healthy human individuals. Method: immunoSEQ multiplex PCR; TCRdb's copy keeps in-frame clones and lacks some. The table records hundreds of thousands of clones, around 97% of them present only once. A split of CD4+ cells into CD45RA+ naive and CD45RA-negative memory subsets was performed. The clonotype was recovered from a woman younger than 45 in good health. Sequencing was carried out using naive CD4+ T cells sorted from blood. Subset: CD45RA+ positively selected.

CDR3 sequence (DNA): TGTGCCAGCAGTTTCTTAGGGGGGGCAACTAATGAAAAACTGTTTTTT. The encoded protein is CASSFLGGATNEKLFF. The chain couples TRBV27 to TRBJ1-4, with a possible D match to TRBD1 (6 bases). Germline V gene data show CDR1 as MNHEY and CDR2 as SMNVEV (reference sequence). This CDR3 has 16 residues. The V end was cut by 3 bases, the J end by 0 bases, with 11 bases between.